This T cell receptor beta chain was profiled in a study of post-analysis software for immune sequencing data. Note on this clonotype: The antigen is not known.

Germline loops: CDR1 MNHNS, CDR2 SASEGT. The CDR3 spans 18 residues. J was trimmed by 8 bases and V by 3 bases; bases with no gene match: 11. General study points: Five or six TRBV segments, TRBV5-6, TRBV5-1 and TRBV20-1 among them, were found more frequent in patients than controls.

Unique molecular identifiers were built into the TCR beta cDNA libraries. TCRdb reprocessed the PCR reads with MiXCR, giving one entry per CDR3 protein. The table includes roughly 580,000 distinct CDR3 sequences, around 40% detected once. The specimen sequenced was blood. The J gene is TRBJ2-1, the V gene TRBV6-1, with TRBD2 identical over 15 bases. This receptor was obtained from a girl aged 10-17 years with multiple sclerosis. The CDR3 DNA follows: TGTGCCAGCAGTGACGGGCCGGGACTAGCGGGAGGTTTGGATGAGCAGTTCTTC. It specifies CASSDGPGLAGGLDEQFF.